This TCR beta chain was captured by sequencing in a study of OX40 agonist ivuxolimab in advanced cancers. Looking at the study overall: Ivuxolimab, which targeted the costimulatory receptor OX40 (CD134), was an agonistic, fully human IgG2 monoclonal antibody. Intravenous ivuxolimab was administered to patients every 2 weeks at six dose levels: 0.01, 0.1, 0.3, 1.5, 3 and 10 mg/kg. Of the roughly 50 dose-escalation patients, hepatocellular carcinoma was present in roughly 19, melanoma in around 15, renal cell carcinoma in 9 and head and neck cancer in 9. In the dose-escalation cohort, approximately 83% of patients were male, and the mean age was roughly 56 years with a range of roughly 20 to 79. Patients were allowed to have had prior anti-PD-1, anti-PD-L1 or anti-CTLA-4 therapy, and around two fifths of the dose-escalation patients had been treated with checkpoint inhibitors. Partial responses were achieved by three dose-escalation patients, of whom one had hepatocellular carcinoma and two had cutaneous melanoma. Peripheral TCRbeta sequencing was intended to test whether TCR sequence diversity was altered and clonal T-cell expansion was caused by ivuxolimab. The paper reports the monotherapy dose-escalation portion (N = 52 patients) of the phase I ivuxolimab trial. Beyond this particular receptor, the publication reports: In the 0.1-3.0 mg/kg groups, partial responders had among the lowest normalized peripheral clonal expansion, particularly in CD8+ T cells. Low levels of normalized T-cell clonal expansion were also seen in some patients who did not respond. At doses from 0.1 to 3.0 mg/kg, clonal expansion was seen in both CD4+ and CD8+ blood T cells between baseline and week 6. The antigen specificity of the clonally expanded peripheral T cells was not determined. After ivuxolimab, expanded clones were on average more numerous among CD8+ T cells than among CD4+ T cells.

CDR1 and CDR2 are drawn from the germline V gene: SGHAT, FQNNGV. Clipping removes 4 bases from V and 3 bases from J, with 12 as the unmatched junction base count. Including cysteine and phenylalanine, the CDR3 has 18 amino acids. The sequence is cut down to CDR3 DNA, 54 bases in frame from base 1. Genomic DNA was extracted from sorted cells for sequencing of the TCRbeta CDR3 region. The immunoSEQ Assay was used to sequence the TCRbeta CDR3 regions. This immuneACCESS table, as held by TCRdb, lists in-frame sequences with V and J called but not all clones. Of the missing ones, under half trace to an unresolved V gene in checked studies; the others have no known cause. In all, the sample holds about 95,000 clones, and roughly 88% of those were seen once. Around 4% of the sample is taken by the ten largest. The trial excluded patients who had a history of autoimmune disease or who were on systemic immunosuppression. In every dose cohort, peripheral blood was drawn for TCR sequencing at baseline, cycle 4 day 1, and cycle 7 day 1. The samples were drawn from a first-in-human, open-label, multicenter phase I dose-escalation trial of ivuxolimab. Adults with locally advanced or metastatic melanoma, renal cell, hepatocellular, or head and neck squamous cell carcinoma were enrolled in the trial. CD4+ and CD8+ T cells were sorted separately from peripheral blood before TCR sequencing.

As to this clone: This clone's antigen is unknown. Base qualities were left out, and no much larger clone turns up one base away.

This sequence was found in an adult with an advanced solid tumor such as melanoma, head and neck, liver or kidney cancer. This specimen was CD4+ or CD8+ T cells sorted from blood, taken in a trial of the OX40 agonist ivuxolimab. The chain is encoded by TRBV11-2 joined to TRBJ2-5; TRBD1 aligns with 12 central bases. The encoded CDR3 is CASSSFLSGTGGKETQYF. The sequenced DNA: TGTGCCAGCAGCTCCTTCCTTTCCGGGACAGGGGGCAAAGAGACCCAGTACTTC.